Here is one T cell receptor beta chain with its context. This sample was included in a study of long-term antiretroviral therapy in people with HIV. The CDR3 covers 10 residues. The V gene lost 0 bases and the J gene lost 6 bases, with 0 bases spanning the gap. Germline V lookup: CDR1 SGHAT, CDR2 FQNNGV. Version v3.0 of the immunoSEQ assay ran at survey level. Generated by immunoSEQ multiplex PCR, the TCRdb table keeps only in-frame clones and is missing some. In the table there are tens of thousands of clones, roughly 84% of which are singletons. The rearrangement links TRBV11-2 to TRBJ2-7; D remains unclear. This receptor was obtained from a man aged 40-49 years with HIV. Sequenced here: unsorted PBMCs, sampled around 2.5 years after starting antiretroviral therapy. The CDR3 nucleotides read TGTGCCAGCAGCTTAGACGAGCAGTACTTC. Protein product: CASSLDEQYF.